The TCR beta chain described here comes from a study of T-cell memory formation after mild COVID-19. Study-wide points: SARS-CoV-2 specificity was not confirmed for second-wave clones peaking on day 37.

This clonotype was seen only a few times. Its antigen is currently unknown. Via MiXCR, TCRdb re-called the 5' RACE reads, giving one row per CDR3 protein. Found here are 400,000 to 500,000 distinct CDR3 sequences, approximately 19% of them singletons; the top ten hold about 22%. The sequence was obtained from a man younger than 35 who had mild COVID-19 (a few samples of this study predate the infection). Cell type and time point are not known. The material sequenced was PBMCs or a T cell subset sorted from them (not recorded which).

The CDR3 loop reads CASSRTGGPQTQYF. DNA for the CDR3: TGTGCCAGCAGCCGCACGGGGGGCCCACAGACCCAGTACTTC. The genes are TRBV4-2 and TRBJ2-5, with a weak D call TRBD2 (7 bases). V was shortened by 4 bases and J by 6 bases, with 15 bases between the two germline ends. The CDR3 is made up of 14 amino acids. The germline V gene has CDR1 LGHNA and CDR2 YNFKEQ.